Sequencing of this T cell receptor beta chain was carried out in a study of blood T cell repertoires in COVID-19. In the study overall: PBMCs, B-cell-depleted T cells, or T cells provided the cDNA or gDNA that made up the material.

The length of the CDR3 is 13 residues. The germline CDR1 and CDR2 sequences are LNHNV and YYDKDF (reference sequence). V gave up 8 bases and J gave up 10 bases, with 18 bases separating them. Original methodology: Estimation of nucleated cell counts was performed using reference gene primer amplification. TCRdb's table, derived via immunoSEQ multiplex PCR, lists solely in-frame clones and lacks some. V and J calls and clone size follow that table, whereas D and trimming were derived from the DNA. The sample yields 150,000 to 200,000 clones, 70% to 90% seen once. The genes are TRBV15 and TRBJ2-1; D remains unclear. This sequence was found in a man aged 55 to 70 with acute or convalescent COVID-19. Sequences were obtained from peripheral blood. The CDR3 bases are TGTGCCACCTCACGGTGGCGAGTCGGGGAGCAGTTCTTC. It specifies CATSRWRVGEQFF.